The 3 T cell receptor beta chains presented below share a single source sample, sequenced in a study of T cells in Graves' hyperthyroidism and ophthalmopathy. The investigators amplified TCR beta CDR3 regions from RNA transcripts. In the first-round RT-PCR of the TCR CDR3, the HTBI primer set was used. TCRdb analysed the multiplex PCR reads with MiXCR anew, one entry per CDR3 protein. The data show 75,000 to 100,000 distinct CDR3 sequences, with around 50% seen just once and 25% to 30% held by the top ten. Sequences were obtained from blood. Receptors were obtained from a woman aged 40 to 50 with Graves' hyperthyroidism.

This clonotype was observed a single time. The chain links TRBV24-1 to TRBJ2-3, with D unresolved. CDR1 and CDR2 from the germline V gene are KGHDR and SFDVKD. CDR3 length equals 13 residues. The V gene lost 11 bases and the J gene lost 3 bases, with 14 bases spanning the gap. The CDR3 nucleotides read TGTGCCAGCTCTAACCAAGGGACAGATACGCAGTATTTT. It specifies CASSNQGTDTQYF.

This clonotype was counted many times. The chain couples TRBV20-1 to TRBJ2-2; 7 bases fit TRBD2. The CDR3 loop spans 15 amino acids. The V gene's germline CDR1 is DFQATT and CDR2 SNEGSKA (reference sequence). With 3 bases clipped from V and 1 base from J, the junction kept 5 bases outside the gene matches. The CDR3 region has the DNA TGCAGTGCTAGGCCGGGACTAAGGAACACCGGGGAGCTGTTTTTT. Its translation is CSARPGLRNTGELFF.

Points on this clonotype: A junction boundary mismatches the germline segment, possibly from a read error. V and J are TRBV7-2 and TRBJ2-6; unclear D gene. Germline V gene sequence: CDR1 SGHTA, CDR2 FQGNSA. This CDR3 has 13 residues. The CDR3 sequence is CASSLVSVNTEAF. The CDR3 coding sequence is TGTGCCAGCAGCTTAGTTTCGGTGAACACTGAAGCTTTC.